This entry is about one T cell receptor (beta chain). Its antigen is as yet unknown. Only in-frame clones appear in the TCRdb table, and some are missing; sequencing was by immunoSEQ multiplex PCR. The sample holds about 45,000 clones, about 70% seen once. When around nine days of culture had elapsed, CD4+ T cells were isolated. It was two doses of either the BNT162b2 or mRNA-1273 vaccine that participants received. Recipients of the vaccine had no prior SARS-CoV-2 infection and negative nucleocapsid antibodies. Researchers swapped half the medium for IL-2 medium on both days 3 and 7. The data belong to a study of vaccination effects on CD4 cells after COVID-19. J lost 7 bases, V lost 10 bases, and 11 bases had no gene match. The germline V gene has CDR1 KGHDR and CDR2 SFDVKD. The CDR3 extends over 14 amino acids.

The sequenced sample was CD4+ T cells from PBMCs cultured without peptide, obtained after COVID-19 vaccination. The chain combines TRBV24-1 with TRBJ2-1; 8 bases line up with TRBD1. This receptor was identified in a human donor who received a COVID-19 vaccine. The CDR3 DNA reads as TGTGCCACGTCAAAGCAGGGGGCGCGGAATGAGCAGTTCTTC. Protein product: CATSKQGARNEQFF.